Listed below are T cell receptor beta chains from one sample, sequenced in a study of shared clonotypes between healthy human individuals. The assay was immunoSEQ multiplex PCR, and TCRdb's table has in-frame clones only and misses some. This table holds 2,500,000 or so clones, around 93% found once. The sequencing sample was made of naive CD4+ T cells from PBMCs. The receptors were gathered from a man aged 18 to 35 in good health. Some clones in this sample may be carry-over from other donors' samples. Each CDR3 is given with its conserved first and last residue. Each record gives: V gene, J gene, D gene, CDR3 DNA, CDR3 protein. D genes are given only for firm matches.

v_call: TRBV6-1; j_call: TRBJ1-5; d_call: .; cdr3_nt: TGTGCCAGCAGTGTAATTAGCAATCAGCCCCAGCATTTT; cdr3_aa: CASSVISNQPQHF
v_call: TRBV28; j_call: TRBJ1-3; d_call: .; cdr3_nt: TGTGCCAGCAGTTCCCTATTTCGAGGAAACGCGGCTGGAAACACCATATATTTT; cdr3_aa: CASSSLFRGNAAGNTIYF
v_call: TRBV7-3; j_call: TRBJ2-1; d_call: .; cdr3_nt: TGTGCCAGCAGCGCCTACATCTCCCTCCTAGGTAATGAGCAGTTCTTC; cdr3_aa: CASSAYISLLGNEQFF
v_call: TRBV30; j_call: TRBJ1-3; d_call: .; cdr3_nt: TGTGCCTGGAGCACCCACTCTGGAAACACCATATATTTT; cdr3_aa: CAWSTHSGNTIYF
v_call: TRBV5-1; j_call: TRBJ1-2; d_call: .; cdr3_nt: TGCGCCAGCAGCTTGGCAATGGGGCGGTCCTATGGCTACACCTTC; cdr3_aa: CASSLAMGRSYGYTF
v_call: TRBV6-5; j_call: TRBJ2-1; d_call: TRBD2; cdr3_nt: TGTGCCGCCACCCCATCGGGACTAGGCTACAATGAGCAGTTCTTC; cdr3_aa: CAATPSGLGYNEQFF
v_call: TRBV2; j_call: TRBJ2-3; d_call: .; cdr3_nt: TGTGCCAGCGTCTGGGGGGCGGGTACGCAGTATTTT; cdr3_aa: CASVWGAGTQYF
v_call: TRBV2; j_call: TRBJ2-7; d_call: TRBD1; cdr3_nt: TGTGCCAGCAGTCCCCGGACAGGGTTCTACGAGCAGTACTTC; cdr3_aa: CASSPRTGFYEQYF
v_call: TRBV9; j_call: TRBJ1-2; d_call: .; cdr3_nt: TGTGCCAGCAGCGTACAGGGGAGCTATGGCTACACCTTC; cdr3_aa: CASSVQGSYGYTF
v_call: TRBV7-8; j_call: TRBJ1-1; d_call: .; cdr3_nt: TGTGCCAGCAGCTTAATTGGATTTGAAGCTTTCTTT; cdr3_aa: CASSLIGFEAFF
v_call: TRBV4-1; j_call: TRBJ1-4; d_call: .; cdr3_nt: TGCGCCAGCAGCCAAGACGGGTCCAGGGATGAAAAACTGTTTTTT; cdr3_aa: CASSQDGSRDEKLFF
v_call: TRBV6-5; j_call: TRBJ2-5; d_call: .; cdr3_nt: TGTGCCAGCCGTAGGTTGAGGGAGCGGCAGTACTTC; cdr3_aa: CASRRLRERQYF
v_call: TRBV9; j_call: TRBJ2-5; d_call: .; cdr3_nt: TGTGCCAGCAGCGTCGGGACTCACCAAGAGACCCAGTACTTC; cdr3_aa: CASSVGTHQETQYF
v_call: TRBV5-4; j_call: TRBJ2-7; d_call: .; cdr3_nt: TGTGCCAGCAGCTTGGCGGGGTCCAGCTCCTACGAGCAGTACTTC; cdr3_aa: CASSLAGSSSYEQYF
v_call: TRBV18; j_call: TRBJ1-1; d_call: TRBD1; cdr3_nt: TGTGCCAGCTCACGAACACAGGGGGCGGGCGACACTGAAGCTTTCTTT; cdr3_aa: CASSRTQGAGDTEAFF
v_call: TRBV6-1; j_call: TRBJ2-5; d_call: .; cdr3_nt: TGTGCCAGCAGTGAAAGGCAGGATTCAACTGCGGAGACCCAGTACTTC; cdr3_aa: CASSERQDSTAETQYF
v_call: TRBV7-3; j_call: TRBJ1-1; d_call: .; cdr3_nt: TGTGCCAGCAGCCCAAAGGGGGGGAATGAGGTTCACGGAGCTTTCTTT; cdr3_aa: CASSPKGGNEVHGAFF
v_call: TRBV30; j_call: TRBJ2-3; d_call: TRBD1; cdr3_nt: TGTGCCTGGGGACCGACAGGGAGCACAGATACGCAGTATTTT; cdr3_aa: CAWGPTGSTDTQYF
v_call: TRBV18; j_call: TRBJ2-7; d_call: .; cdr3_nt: TGTGCCAGCTCACCGCCGGGACAATCCTACGAGCAGTACTTC; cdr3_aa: CASSPPGQSYEQYF
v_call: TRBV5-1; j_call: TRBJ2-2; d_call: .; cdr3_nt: TGCGCCAGCAGCCCAAGAGGGGAGGTGGCCGGGGAGCTGTTTTTT; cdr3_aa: CASSPRGEVAGELFF
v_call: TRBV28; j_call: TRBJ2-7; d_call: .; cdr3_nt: TGTGCCAGCAGACCCACGAGGGCTCTGGCCAACGAGCAGTACTTC; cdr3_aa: CASRPTRALANEQYF
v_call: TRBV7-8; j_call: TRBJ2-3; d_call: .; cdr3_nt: TGTGCCAGCAGCTTAGCGGGAGGCACAGATACGCAGTATTTT; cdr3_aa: CASSLAGGTDTQYF
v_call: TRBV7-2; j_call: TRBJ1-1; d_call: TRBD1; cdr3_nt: TGTGCCAGCACTCCGGGTATAAGACAGGGTGGGTACACTGAAGCTTTCTTT; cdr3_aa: CASTPGIRQGGYTEAFF
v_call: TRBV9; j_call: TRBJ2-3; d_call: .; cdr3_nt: TGTGCCAGCAGCGGACTAACTAGGGCAGGCACGCAGTATTTT; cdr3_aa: CASSGLTRAGTQYF
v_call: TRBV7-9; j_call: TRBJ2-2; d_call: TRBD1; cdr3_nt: TGTGCCACCGGCCAGGGGGCATTCGGGGCAGACACCGGGGAGCTGTTTTTT; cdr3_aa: CATGQGAFGADTGELFF
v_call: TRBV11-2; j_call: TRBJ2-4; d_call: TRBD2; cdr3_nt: TGTGCCAGCAGCTCCCCGGGACTAGCAAGGGCCAAAAACATTCAGTACTTC; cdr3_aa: CASSSPGLARAKNIQYF
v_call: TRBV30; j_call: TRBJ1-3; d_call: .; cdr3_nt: TGTGCCTGGAGAGATTCCGTACAGTTTGGAAACACCATATATTTT; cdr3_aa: CAWRDSVQFGNTIYF
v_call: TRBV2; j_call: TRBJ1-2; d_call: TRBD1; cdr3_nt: TGTGCCAGCAGATCCTATGGACAGGGAGATGGCTACACCTTC; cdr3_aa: CASRSYGQGDGYTF
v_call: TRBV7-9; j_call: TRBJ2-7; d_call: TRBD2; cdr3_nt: TGTGCCAGCAGCGTCGCTAGCGGGAGGGCCTACGAGCAGTACTTC; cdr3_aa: CASSVASGRAYEQYF
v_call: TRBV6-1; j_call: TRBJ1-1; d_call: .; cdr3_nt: TGTGCCAGCATGTCCAGGGGTGTCACTGAAGCTTTCTTT; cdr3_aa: CASMSRGVTEAFF
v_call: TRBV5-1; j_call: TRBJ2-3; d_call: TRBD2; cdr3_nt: TGCGCCAGCAGCAGTAGACTAGCGGGAGCACGGGGAGATACGCAGTATTTT; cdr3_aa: CASSSRLAGARGDTQYF